A single sample gave rise to the 23 T cell receptor beta chains below, sequenced in a study of technical replicates of blood from four donors. The protocol was immunoSEQ multiplex PCR, while the TCRdb copy is restricted to in-frame clones and leaves out a portion. The data hold tens of thousands of clones, with about 94% observed a single time. The sample taken for sequencing was T cells isolated from PBMCs. Receptor source: a human donor in good health.

The V and J genes are TRBV5-1 and TRBJ2-2; the D is unclear. Trimming removed 0 bases from V and 1 base from J, with 7 bases in between. Germline V gene sequence: CDR1 SGHRS, CDR2 YFSETQ. This CDR3 contains 15 residues. The chain's CDR3 is CASSLDRVNTGELFF. Here the CDR3 DNA reads TGCGCCAGCAGCTTGGACCGAGTGAACACCGGGGAGCTGTTTTTT.

This clone showed up just once. The CDR3 DNA reads as TGTGCCATCAGTGTCGGGGGGGGAATCAATGAGCAGTTCTTC. This translates into CAISVGGGINEQFF. This chain joins TRBV10-3 and TRBJ2-1; 8 positions match TRBD2. CDR1 and CDR2 (germline): ENHRY, SYGVKD. The CDR3 is 14 amino acids. V was pared by 4 bases and J by 6 bases, with 5 bases of the junction left unmatched.

The chain uses TRBV4-2 and TRBJ2-2; D gene unclear. Germline loops: CDR1 LGHNA, CDR2 YNFKEQ. The V gene lost 1 base and the J gene lost 1 base, with 7 bases spanning the gap. The CDR3 spans 15 residues. Here the CDR3 reads CASSQVLGNTGELFF. Written as DNA, the CDR3 is TGTGCCAGCAGCCAAGTGCTCGGGAACACCGGGGAGCTGTTTTTT.

This clone was counted only a few times. V usage is TRBV7-9 and J usage is TRBJ1-2; no firm D call. The CDR3 totals 15 residues. The V gene's germline CDR1 is SEHNR and CDR2 FQNEAQ (reference sequence). The germline V and J ends were trimmed by 1 base and 6 bases, with 15 bases remaining between them. The CDR3 sequence is CASSLDPVTVHGYTF. CDR3 nucleotides: TGTGCCAGCAGCTTAGACCCCGTTACTGTCCATGGCTACACCTTC. Looking up the rest from reference TRBV7-9 and TRBJ1-2 gives the full variable domain: DTGVSQNPRHKITKRGQNVTFRCDPISEHNRLYWYRQTLGQGPEFLTYFQNEAQLEKSRLLSDRFSAERPKGSFSTLEIQRTEQGDSAMYLCASSLDPVTVHGYTFGSGTRLTVV.

V and J are TRBV5-1 and TRBJ2-1; tentative D call: TRBD1 (6 bases). The germline V gene encodes CDR1 SGHRS and CDR2 YFSETQ. This CDR3 is built from 12 residues. Trimming took off 4 bases at V and 9 bases at J, with 11 bases between the two ends. The CDR3 DNA reads as TGCGCCAGCAGCCCCAGGGGTGGTGAGCAGTTCTTC. Protein sequence: CASSPRGGEQFF.

This clone has a single count. The rearrangement joins TRBV10-3 to TRBJ1-1; 8 nucleotides agree with TRBD1. Germline V gives CDR1 ENHRY, CDR2 SYGVKD. The CDR3 consists of 19 residues. After removal of 4 bases from V and 0 bases from J, the junction contained 16 bases not matched to a gene. CDR3 DNA: TGTGCCATCAGTGTAGCGGGTTTAGGCAGGGGGCTAATGAACACTGAAGCTTTCTTT. This sequence encodes CAISVAGLGRGLMNTEAFF.

CDR3 loop: CASSLAGTGYNYGYTF. For the CDR3, the DNA is TGTGCCAGCAGCTTAGCCGGGACAGGGTACAACTATGGCTACACCTTC. The chain recombines TRBV7-8 with TRBJ1-2, with TRBD1 identical over 9 bases. The V and J ends lost 0 bases and 2 bases, in that order; junction bases with no gene match: 4. The germline V gene has CDR1 SGHVS and CDR2 FQNEAQ. The CDR3 has 16 residues. The variable domain in full, completed from reference TRBV7-8 and TRBJ1-2, reads GAGVSQSPRYKVAKRGQDVALRCDPISGHVSLFWYQQALGQGPEFLTYFQNEAQLDKSGLPSDRFFAERPEGSVSTLKIQRTQQEDSAVYLCASSLAGTGYNYGYTFGSGTRLTVV.

The CDR3 DNA follows: TGTGCCAGCCCCCTGGGGGGGATTTTAGAGACCCAGTACTTC. Translated: CASPLGGILETQYF. The V and J genes are TRBV6-1 and TRBJ2-5; 7 nucleotides align to TRBD2. The CDR3 is made up of 14 amino acids. The germline V gene has CDR1 MNHNS and CDR2 SASEGT. The J segment lost 4 bases and the V segment lost 8 bases, leaving 10 bases of the junction unmatched.

V and J are TRBV7-3 and TRBJ1-1; 7 bases are shared with TRBD1. Germline V gene lookup returns CDR1 SGHTA and CDR2 FQGTGA. The CDR3 runs 15 residues. Trimming cost V 5 bases and J 11 bases; bases outside gene matches: 17. Here the CDR3 DNA reads TGTGCCAGCAGCAAGTCAGACAGGGAATACGCTCCGGCTTTCTTT. This sequence encodes CASSKSDREYAPAFF.

This chain uses TRBV2 with TRBJ2-7, with 8 nucleotides matching TRBD1. The trim removed 3 bases at V and 5 bases at J, leaving 6 bases unmatched. The CDR3 is made up of 14 amino acids. From germline, CDR1 is SNHLY and CDR2 FYNNEI. CDR3 coding DNA: TGTGCCAGCAGTGACCGGACAGGGCGGCACGAGCAGTACTTC. Its translation: CASSDRTGRHEQYF.

The rearrangement links TRBV5-1 to TRBJ1-3, with 12 bases lining up with TRBD1. The CDR3 runs 15 residues. CDR1 and CDR2 from the germline V gene are SGHRS and YFSETQ. The trim removed 2 bases at V and 6 bases at J, leaving 3 bases unmatched. The CDR3 reads CASSFGDRGPNTIYF. For the CDR3, the DNA is TGCGCCAGCAGCTTCGGGGACAGGGGGCCAAACACCATATATTTT.

The gene calls are TRBV19 and TRBJ1-6; the D is unclear. In germline, CDR1 is LNHDA, CDR2 SQIVND (reference sequence). The V gene lost 2 bases and the J gene lost 5 bases, with 13 bases spanning the gap. The CDR3 sequence is 16 residues long. The CDR3 DNA reads TGTGCCAGTAGTATAATGGGCAGCGGGGATAATTCACCCCTCCACTTT. Protein product: CASSIMGSGDNSPLHF. The full variable domain, with the rest looked up from reference TRBV19 and TRBJ1-6, is DGGITQSPKYLFRKEGQNVTLSCEQNLNHDAMYWYRQDPGQGLRLIYYSQIVNDFQKGDIAEGYSVSREKKESFPLTVTSAQKNPTAFYLCASSIMGSGDNSPLHFGNGTRLTVT.

This chain connects TRBV15 to TRBJ1-3, with D possibly being TRBD1 (5 bases). This CDR3 region has 16 residues. CDR1 is LNHNV and CDR2 is YYDKDF in the germline V gene (reference sequence). V was trimmed by 2 bases and J by 4 bases, leaving 15 bases between them. The CDR3 coding sequence is TGTGCCACCAGCAGAACACCGCTGGGGCGGGGAAACACCATATATTTT. Translation: CATSRTPLGRGNTIYF.

V gene TRBV5-1 combines with J gene TRBJ2-1; 8 positions agree with TRBD2. CDR3 length equals 13 residues. V shed 5 bases, J shed 10 bases, and the junction held 8 bases outside the gene matches. Germline loops: CDR1 SGHRS, CDR2 YFSETQ. This CDR3 reads CASSFAGRVEQFF. Written as DNA, the CDR3 is TGCGCCAGCAGTTTCGCCGGGAGGGTCGAGCAGTTCTTC.

J is TRBJ2-7 and V is TRBV14; D perhaps matches TRBD1 (6 bases). Germline CDR1 and CDR2: SGHDN and FVKESK. Between the trimmed V and J ends, which lost 2 bases and 2 bases, there was a span of 19 bases. The CDR3 extends over 17 amino acids. The chain's CDR3 is CASSQLIKDSQPYEQYF. CDR3 nucleotides: TGTGCCAGCAGCCAACTAATTAAGGACAGTCAGCCCTACGAGCAGTACTTC.

The chain combines TRBV10-2 with TRBJ2-1, with a tentative D call TRBD2 (5 bases). The CDR3 sequence is 15 residues long. The V end was cut by 0 bases, the J end by 9 bases, with 15 bases between. Germline CDR1 WSHSY, CDR2 SAAADI. CDR3 sequence: CASSESWGLGSEQFF. CDR3 DNA sequence: TGCGCCAGCAGTGAGTCGTGGGGATTGGGGAGTGAGCAGTTCTTC.

The chain has TRBV6-1 and TRBJ1-5; perhaps TRBD1 as D (6 bases). The V end lost 2 bases, the J end lost 2 bases, and 25 bases lay between the germline ends. Germline V gene sequence: CDR1 MNHNS, CDR2 SASEGT. The CDR3 sequence is 20 residues long. CDR3 DNA sequence: TGTGCCAGCAGTGAATTTAATTTTCGCCAGGGGCGTCTGGGCAATCAGCCCCAGCATTTT. Protein sequence: CASSEFNFRQGRLGNQPQHF.

The chain has TRBV7-8 and TRBJ2-1, with 7 bases identical to TRBD2. After removal of 3 bases from V and 7 bases from J, the junction contained 9 bases not matched to a gene. The CDR3 sequence is 15 residues long. CDR1 and CDR2 from the germline V gene are SGHVS and FQNEAQ. CDR3 DNA: TGTGCCAGCAGCTTGGCCCTAGCGGTTGGAAATGAGCAGTTCTTC. Protein product: CASSLALAVGNEQFF.

The chain uses TRBV5-1 and TRBJ1-1; 7 positions agree with TRBD1. The CDR3 spans 13 residues. After removal of 2 bases from V and 7 bases from J, the junction contained 5 bases not matched to a gene. From germline, CDR1 is SGHRS and CDR2 YFSETQ. In DNA form, the CDR3 reads TGCGCCAGCAGCTTATACAGGGGTTTTGAAGCTTTCTTT. This translates into CASSLYRGFEAFF.

The chain recombines TRBV4-1 with TRBJ2-1; possible D gene TRBD2, 6 bases. CDR3 size: 19 residues. V shed 1 base and J shed 0 bases, with 19 bases lying between them. Germline CDR1 is MGHRA and CDR2 is YSYEKL. The DNA of the CDR3 is TGCGCCAGCAGCCAAGCCCCGATTAGCGGCCCCAGCTCCTACAATGAGCAGTTCTTC. Translating gives CASSQAPISGPSSYNEQFF.

The chain has TRBV25-1 and TRBJ1-2; a possible D gene is TRBD1 (6 bases). Germline loops: CDR1 MGHDK, CDR2 SYGVNS. V dropped 5 bases and J dropped 3 bases, with 10 bases sitting between them. The CDR3 is 13 residues long. CDR3 sequence reads: CASSNRVDYGYTF. As DNA, the CDR3 is TGTGCCAGCAGTAACAGGGTGGACTATGGCTACACCTTC.

The CDR3 region has the DNA TGCGCCAGCAGCTTTAAAGTCGGACAGACTTACACTGAAGCTTTCTTT. It translates to CASSFKVGQTYTEAFF. The chain recombines TRBV5-1 with TRBJ1-1; weak D call: TRBD1 (6 bases). Germline V gene lookup returns CDR1 SGHRS and CDR2 YFSETQ. The CDR3 is made up of 16 amino acids. Between the trimmed V and J ends, which lost 2 bases and 3 bases, there was a span of 17 bases.

The sample holds one count of this clone. The rearrangement joins TRBV2 to TRBJ1-2, with no clear D. The ends were cut back, 3 bases at V and 7 bases at J, with 6 bases in the middle. In germline, CDR1 is SNHLY, CDR2 FYNNEI. The CDR3 extends over 11 amino acids. CDR3 sequence (DNA): TGTGCCAGCAGTGATGCCGGTGGCTACACCTTC. Translated, it gives CASSDAGGYTF.